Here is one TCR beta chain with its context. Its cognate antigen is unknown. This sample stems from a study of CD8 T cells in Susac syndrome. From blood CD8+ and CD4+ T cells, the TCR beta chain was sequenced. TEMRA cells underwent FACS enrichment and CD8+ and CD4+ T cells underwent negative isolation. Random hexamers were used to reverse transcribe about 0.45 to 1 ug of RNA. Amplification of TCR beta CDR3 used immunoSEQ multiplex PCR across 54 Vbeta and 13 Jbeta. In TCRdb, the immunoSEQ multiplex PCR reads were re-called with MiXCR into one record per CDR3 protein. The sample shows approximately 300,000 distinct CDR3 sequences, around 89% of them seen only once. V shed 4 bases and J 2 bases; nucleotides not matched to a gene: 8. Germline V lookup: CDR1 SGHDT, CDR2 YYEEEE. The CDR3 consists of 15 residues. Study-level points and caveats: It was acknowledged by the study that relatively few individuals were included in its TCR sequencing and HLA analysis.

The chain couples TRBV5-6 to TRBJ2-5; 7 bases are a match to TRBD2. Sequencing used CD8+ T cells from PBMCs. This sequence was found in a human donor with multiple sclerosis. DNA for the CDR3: TGTGCCAGCAGCCTCCTGCTAGCGGTACAAGAGACCCAGTACTTC. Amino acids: CASSLLLAVQETQYF.